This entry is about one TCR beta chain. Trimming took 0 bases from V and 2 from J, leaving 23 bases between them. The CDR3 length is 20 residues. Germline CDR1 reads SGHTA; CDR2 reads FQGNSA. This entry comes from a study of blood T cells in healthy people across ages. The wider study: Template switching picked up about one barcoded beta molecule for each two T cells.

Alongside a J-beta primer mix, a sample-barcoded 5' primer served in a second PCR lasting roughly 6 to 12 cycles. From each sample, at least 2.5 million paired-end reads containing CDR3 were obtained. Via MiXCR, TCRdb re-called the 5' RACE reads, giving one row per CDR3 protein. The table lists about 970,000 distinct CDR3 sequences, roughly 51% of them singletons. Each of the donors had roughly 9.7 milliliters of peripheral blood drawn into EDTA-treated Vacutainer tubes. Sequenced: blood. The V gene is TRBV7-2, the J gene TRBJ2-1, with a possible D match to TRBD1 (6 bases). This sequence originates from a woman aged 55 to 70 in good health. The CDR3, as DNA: TGTGCCAGCAGCTTAGCTACAGGGTTAGGGCGGAGAATCCCCTACAATGAGCAGTTCTTC. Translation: CASSLATGLGRRIPYNEQFF. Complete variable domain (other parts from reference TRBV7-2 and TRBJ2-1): GAGVSQSPSNKVTEKGKDVELRCDPISGHTALYWYRQSLGQGLEFLIYFQGNSAPDKSGLPSDRFSAERTGGSVSTLTIQRTQQEDSAVYLCASSLATGLGRRIPYNEQFFGPGTRLTVL.